This is a list of T cell receptor beta chains from one sample in a study of blood T cell repertoires in COVID-19. The repertoire was sequenced with immunoSEQ multiplex PCR; TCRdb's copy has only in-frame clones and lacks some. Here the sample spans roughly 190,000 clones, 84% being singletons. Sequencing input: PBMCs or T cells enriched from blood (not recorded which). The origin of the receptors is a woman in her 30s who had been exposed to COVID-19. The CDR3 runs from the conserved cysteine through the conserved F or W. Fields, in order: clone size, V gene, J gene, D gene, CDR3 protein, CDR3 DNA. D genes are given only for firm matches. Clone size, where shown, is once, few, many, or a class for clones that have expanded.

clone size: once; V gene: TRBV19; J gene: TRBJ1-5; D gene: TRBD1; CDR3 protein: CASSAFDRGRSNQPQHF; CDR3 DNA: TGTGCCAGTAGTGCCTTTGACAGGGGGCGAAGCAATCAGCCCCAGCATTTT
clone size: .; V gene: TRBV9; J gene: TRBJ2-1; D gene: TRBD2; CDR3 protein: CASSLNGVAGKGEQFF; CDR3 DNA: TGTGCCAGCAGTCTGAACGGGGTAGCGGGGAAGGGTGAGCAGTTCTTC
clone size: .; V gene: TRBV7-9; J gene: TRBJ1-1; D gene: .; CDR3 protein: CASSLGLTGRETEAFF; CDR3 DNA: TGTGCCAGCAGCTTAGGTCTGACAGGCCGGGAAACTGAAGCTTTCTTT
clone size: .; V gene: TRBV6-5; J gene: TRBJ2-5; D gene: .; CDR3 protein: CASSSPMRETQYF; CDR3 DNA: TGTGCCAGCAGTTCCCCCATGAGGGAGACCCAGTACTTC
clone size: .; V gene: TRBV15; J gene: TRBJ2-7; D gene: .; CDR3 protein: CATSGAVGSYEQYF; CDR3 DNA: TGTGCCACCAGTGGGGCGGTTGGCTCCTACGAGCAGTACTTC
clone size: .; V gene: TRBV11-2; J gene: TRBJ1-1; D gene: TRBD1; CDR3 protein: CASSPGTVGEAFF; CDR3 DNA: TGTGCCAGCAGCCCCGGGACAGTAGGTGAAGCTTTCTTT
clone size: .; V gene: TRBV6-5; J gene: TRBJ1-2; D gene: .; CDR3 protein: CASSYTGYDYTF; CDR3 DNA: TGTGCCAGCAGTTACACCGGTTATGACTACACCTTC
clone size: .; V gene: TRBV6-1; J gene: TRBJ2-6; D gene: TRBD1; CDR3 protein: CASSEGQGARGANVLTF; CDR3 DNA: TGTGCCAGCAGTGAAGGGCAGGGGGCGCGTGGGGCCAACGTCCTGACTTTC
clone size: .; V gene: TRBV11-2; J gene: TRBJ1-5; D gene: TRBD1; CDR3 protein: CASSLVDRGAPQHF; CDR3 DNA: TGTGCCAGCAGCTTGGTAGACAGGGGAGCGCCCCAGCATTTT
clone size: .; V gene: TRBV3-1/TRBV3-2; J gene: TRBJ1-2; D gene: .; CDR3 protein: CASSHAPSRSGVGYTF; CDR3 DNA: TGTGCCAGCAGCCATGCGCCGTCGAGATCAGGGGTTGGCTACACCTTC
clone size: .; V gene: TRBV5-1; J gene: TRBJ2-1; D gene: TRBD2; CDR3 protein: CASSSSGGPHNEQFF; CDR3 DNA: TGCGCCAGCAGCTCAAGCGGGGGGCCCCACAATGAGCAGTTCTTC
clone size: .; V gene: TRBV6-2/TRBV6-3; J gene: TRBJ2-1; D gene: .; CDR3 protein: CASSFPSEQFF; CDR3 DNA: TGTGCCAGCAGTTTTCCCAGTGAGCAGTTCTTC
clone size: .; V gene: TRBV5-4; J gene: TRBJ2-7; D gene: .; CDR3 protein: CASSPLAGFRDEQYF; CDR3 DNA: TGTGCCAGCAGCCCTTTGGCGGGTTTTCGAGACGAGCAGTACTTC
clone size: .; V gene: TRBV5-1; J gene: TRBJ2-3; D gene: TRBD2; CDR3 protein: CASLDPSGGPTDTQYF; CDR3 DNA: TGCGCCAGTCTAGACCCTAGCGGGGGCCCCACAGATACGCAGTATTTT
clone size: .; V gene: TRBV2; J gene: TRBJ1-2; D gene: TRBD1; CDR3 protein: CASRDRGSGGYTF; CDR3 DNA: TGTGCCAGCAGGGACAGGGGATCGGGTGGCTACACCTTC
clone size: .; V gene: TRBV27; J gene: TRBJ1-1; D gene: .; CDR3 protein: CASSWEGVGDTEAFF; CDR3 DNA: TGTGCCAGCAGTTGGGAAGGGGTTGGGGACACTGAAGCTTTCTTT
clone size: once; V gene: TRBV5-5; J gene: TRBJ2-4; D gene: .; CDR3 protein: CASELPYF; CDR3 DNA: TGTGCCAGCGAACTCCCATACTTC
clone size: .; V gene: TRBV7-9; J gene: TRBJ1-2; D gene: TRBD1; CDR3 protein: CASSFAGTGGRGYTF; CDR3 DNA: TGTGCCAGCAGCTTTGCCGGGACAGGGGGAAGGGGCTACACCTTC
clone size: .; V gene: TRBV5-6; J gene: TRBJ2-5; D gene: .; CDR3 protein: CASSPGLQETQYF; CDR3 DNA: TGTGCCAGCAGCCCGGGACTCCAAGAGACCCAGTACTTC
clone size: many; V gene: TRBV18; J gene: TRBJ1-6; D gene: TRBD1; CDR3 protein: CASSLLGQDSPLHF; CDR3 DNA: TGTGCCAGCTCACTCCTTGGACAGGATTCACCCCTCCACTTT
clone size: .; V gene: TRBV10-3; J gene: TRBJ2-7; D gene: TRBD1; CDR3 protein: CAIGTGAYEQYF; CDR3 DNA: TGTGCCATCGGGACAGGGGCCTACGAGCAGTACTTC
clone size: .; V gene: TRBV5-1; J gene: TRBJ1-2; D gene: .; CDR3 protein: CASSLAGETNYGYTF; CDR3 DNA: TGCGCCAGCAGCTTGGCGGGGGAGACTAACTATGGCTACACCTTC
clone size: .; V gene: TRBV19; J gene: TRBJ2-3; D gene: .; CDR3 protein: CASSMSGSTDTQYF; CDR3 DNA: TGTGCCAGTAGTATGTCAGGGAGCACAGATACGCAGTATTTT
clone size: once; V gene: TRBV30; J gene: TRBJ1-2; D gene: TRBD1; CDR3 protein: CAWSYWDSSKLCARYGYTF; CDR3 DNA: TGTGCCTGGAGTTACTGGGACAGTTCTAAACTATGCGCCCGCTATGGCTACACCTTC
clone size: .; V gene: TRBV12-3/TRBV12-4; J gene: TRBJ1-5; D gene: .; CDR3 protein: CASSFSIDQPQHF; CDR3 DNA: TGTGCCAGCAGTTTTTCCATTGATCAGCCCCAGCATTTT
clone size: once; V gene: TRBV4-1; J gene: TRBJ1-2; D gene: .; CDR3 protein: CASSQVGSDTGYGYTF; CDR3 DNA: TGCGCCAGCAGCCAAGTTGGGTCAGATACGGGCTATGGCTACACCTTC
clone size: .; V gene: TRBV21-1; J gene: TRBJ1-1; D gene: .; CDR3 protein: CASSKAGVVPEAFF; CDR3 DNA: TGTGCCAGCAGCAAAGCCGGGGTTGTCCCTGAAGCTTTCTTT
clone size: .; V gene: TRBV5-1; J gene: TRBJ2-2; D gene: TRBD1; CDR3 protein: CASSLGDRDLTGELFF; CDR3 DNA: TGCGCCAGCAGCTTGGGGGACAGGGATTTGACCGGGGAGCTGTTTTTT
clone size: .; V gene: TRBV30; J gene: TRBJ2-3; D gene: TRBD1; CDR3 protein: CAWNLGQTSTDTQYF; CDR3 DNA: TGTGCCTGGAACCTGGGACAGACTAGCACAGATACGCAGTATTTT
clone size: .; V gene: TRBV7-8; J gene: TRBJ1-6; D gene: .; CDR3 protein: CASSLLGVNSPLHF; CDR3 DNA: TGTGCCAGCAGCTTGCTCGGGGTTAACTCACCCCTCCACTTT
clone size: .; V gene: TRBV15; J gene: TRBJ2-1; D gene: TRBD2; CDR3 protein: CATFETSGGVYEQFF; CDR3 DNA: TGTGCCACGTTTGAGACTAGCGGGGGGGTCTATGAGCAGTTCTTC
clone size: .; V gene: TRBV18; J gene: TRBJ1-2; D gene: .; CDR3 protein: CASSTQENYGYTF; CDR3 DNA: TGTGCCAGCTCAACACAGGAGAACTATGGCTACACCTTC
clone size: .; V gene: TRBV12-3/TRBV12-4; J gene: TRBJ1-2; D gene: .; CDR3 protein: CASSFSGLDYTF; CDR3 DNA: TGTGCCAGCAGTTTTTCAGGGCTCGACTACACCTTC
clone size: .; V gene: TRBV16; J gene: TRBJ1-1; D gene: .; CDR3 protein: CASSHSPVEAFF; CDR3 DNA: TGTGCCAGCAGCCATTCACCAGTTGAAGCTTTCTTT
clone size: .; V gene: TRBV5-4; J gene: TRBJ1-2; D gene: .; CDR3 protein: CASSLIGGYGYTF; CDR3 DNA: TGTGCCAGCAGCTTGATAGGGGGCTATGGCTACACCTTC
clone size: few; V gene: TRBV7-9; J gene: TRBJ1-2; D gene: TRBD1; CDR3 protein: CASSFRGPPSYGYTF; CDR3 DNA: TGTGCCAGCAGCTTCAGGGGGCCTCCCTCCTATGGCTACACCTTC
clone size: .; V gene: TRBV19; J gene: TRBJ1-1; D gene: .; CDR3 protein: CASTMAVGGGTEAFF; CDR3 DNA: TGTGCCAGTACCATGGCGGTAGGGGGGGGCACTGAAGCTTTCTTT
clone size: .; V gene: TRBV5-5; J gene: TRBJ1-2; D gene: TRBD1; CDR3 protein: CASSVTGTGNGYTF; CDR3 DNA: TGTGCCAGCAGCGTTACCGGGACAGGGAATGGCTACACCTTC
clone size: .; V gene: TRBV2; J gene: TRBJ2-2; D gene: .; CDR3 protein: CASSETGEFNTGELFF; CDR3 DNA: TGTGCCAGCAGTGAAACCGGGGAATTTAACACCGGGGAGCTGTTTTTT